This T cell receptor beta chain was identified during a study of chemoradiotherapy in HPV16-positive cancers. This table comes from immunoSEQ multiplex PCR, and its TCRdb copy is limited to in-frame clones, with some not included. The data hold some 11,000 clones, with 72% observed a single time. This clone came up once. The antigen is undetermined. The CDR3 is 15 residues long. Germline V lookup: CDR1 LNHDA, CDR2 SQIVND (reference sequence). With 6 bases clipped from V and 6 bases from J, the junction kept 3 bases outside the gene matches. Whole-study findings and limits: In HPV16-positive patients, HPV-responsive T-cell expansion tracked better recurrence-free survival.

This material was obtained from a patient who underwent chemoradiotherapy. This sequence joins TRBV19 and TRBJ2-2, with 14 nucleotides matching TRBD2. The clonotype was recovered from a human donor with HPV-associated anogenital cancer. The CDR3 nucleotides read TGTGCCAGTAGGGCGGGACTAGCGGGAGCCGGGGAGCTGTTTTTT. Its protein is CASRAGLAGAGELFF.